This TCR beta chain came from a study of T-cell memory formation after mild COVID-19. Between the trimmed V and J ends, which lost 6 bases and 4 bases, there was a span of 9 bases. Germline V lookup: CDR1 SQVTM, CDR2 ANQGSEA. The CDR3 runs to 11 residues. TCRdb re-derived calls from the 5' RACE reads in MiXCR, one entry per CDR3 protein. The top ten clones hold 22% of a sample with roughly 300,000 distinct CDR3 sequences, approximately 14% of them seen once. The sample was PBMCs or a T cell subset sorted from them (not recorded which). The sequence was obtained from a man between 18 and 35 years old who had mild COVID-19 (a few samples of this study predate the infection). Cell type and time point are not known. The chain couples TRBV29-1 to TRBJ2-5; no reliable D call. The CDR3 reads CSVGIGETQYF. The CDR3 DNA reads as TGCAGCGTGGGGATCGGAGAGACCCAGTACTTC.